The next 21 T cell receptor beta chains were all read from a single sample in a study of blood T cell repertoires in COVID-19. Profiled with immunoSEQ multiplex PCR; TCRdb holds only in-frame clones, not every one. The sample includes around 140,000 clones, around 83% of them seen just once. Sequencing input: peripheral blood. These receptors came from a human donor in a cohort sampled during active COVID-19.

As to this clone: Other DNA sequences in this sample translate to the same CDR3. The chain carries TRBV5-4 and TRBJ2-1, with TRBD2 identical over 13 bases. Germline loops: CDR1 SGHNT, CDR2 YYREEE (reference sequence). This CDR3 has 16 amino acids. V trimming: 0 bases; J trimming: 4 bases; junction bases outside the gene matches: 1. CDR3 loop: CASSLGTSGSYNEQFF. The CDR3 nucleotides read TGTGCCAGCAGCTTGGGGACTAGCGGGAGTTACAATGAGCAGTTCTTC.

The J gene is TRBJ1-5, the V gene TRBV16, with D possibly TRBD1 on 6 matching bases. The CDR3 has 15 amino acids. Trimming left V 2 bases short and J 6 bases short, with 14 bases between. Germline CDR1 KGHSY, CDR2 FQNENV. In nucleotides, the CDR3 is TGTGCCAGCAGCCAAGACCAGGGGTATAGTCAGCCCCAGCATTTT. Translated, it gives CASSQDQGYSQPQHF. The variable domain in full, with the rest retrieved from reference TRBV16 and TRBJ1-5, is GEEVAQTPKHLVRGEGQKAKLYCAPIKGHSYVFWYQQVLKNEFKFLISFQNENVFDETGMPKERFSAKCLPNSPCSLEIQATKLEDSAVYFCASSQDQGYSQPQHFGDGTRLSIL.

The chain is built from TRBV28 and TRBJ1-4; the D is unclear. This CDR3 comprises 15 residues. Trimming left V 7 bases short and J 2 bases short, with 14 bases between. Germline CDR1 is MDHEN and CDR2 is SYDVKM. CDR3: CASKQPPLTNEKLFF. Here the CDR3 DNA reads TGTGCCAGCAAACAGCCCCCGCTTACTAATGAAAAACTGTTTTTT.

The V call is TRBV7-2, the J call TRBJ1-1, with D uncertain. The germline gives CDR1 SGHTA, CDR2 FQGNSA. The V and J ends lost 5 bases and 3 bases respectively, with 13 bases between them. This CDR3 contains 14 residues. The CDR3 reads CASSRPGEDTEAFF. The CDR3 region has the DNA TGTGCCAGCAGCCGCCCCGGGGAAGACACTGAAGCTTTCTTT. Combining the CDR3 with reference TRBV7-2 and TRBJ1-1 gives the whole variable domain GAGVSQSPSNKVTEKGKDVELRCDPISGHTALYWYRQSLGQGLEFLIYFQGNSAPDKSGLPSDRFSAERTGGSVSTLTIQRTQQEDSAVYLCASSRPGEDTEAFFGQGTRLTVV.

DNA for the CDR3: TGTGCCACCAGTGACTGGGGACTAGCGGGAGGCAATGAGCAGTTCTTC. As protein: CATSDWGLAGGNEQFF. This sequence joins TRBV24-1 and TRBJ2-1; 15 bases are a match to TRBD2. V lost 4 bases to trimming and J lost 6 bases; unmatched junction nucleotides: 3. The CDR3 has 16 residues. Germline CDR1 is KGHDR and CDR2 is SFDVKD.

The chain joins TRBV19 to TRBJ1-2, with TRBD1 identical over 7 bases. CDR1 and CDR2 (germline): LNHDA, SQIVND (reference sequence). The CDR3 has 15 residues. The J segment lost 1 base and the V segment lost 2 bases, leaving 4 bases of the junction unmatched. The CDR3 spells CASSISRGVNYGYTF. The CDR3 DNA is TGTGCCAGTAGTATAAGCAGGGGGGTTAACTATGGCTACACCTTC.

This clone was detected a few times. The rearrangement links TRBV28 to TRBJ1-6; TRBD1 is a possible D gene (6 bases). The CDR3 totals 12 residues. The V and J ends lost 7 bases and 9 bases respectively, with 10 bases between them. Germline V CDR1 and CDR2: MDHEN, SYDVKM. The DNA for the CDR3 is TGTGCCAGCAAAGGGGGGGCTTCACCCCTCCACTTT. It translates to CASKGGASPLHF.

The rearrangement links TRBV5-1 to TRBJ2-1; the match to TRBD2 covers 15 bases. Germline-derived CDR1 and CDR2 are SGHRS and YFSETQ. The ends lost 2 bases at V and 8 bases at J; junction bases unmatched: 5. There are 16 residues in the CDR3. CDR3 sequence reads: CASSFGLAGGPDEQFF. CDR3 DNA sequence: TGCGCCAGCAGCTTCGGACTAGCGGGAGGGCCCGATGAGCAGTTCTTC. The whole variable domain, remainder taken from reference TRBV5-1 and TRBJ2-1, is KAGVTQTPRYLIKTRGQQVTLSCSPISGHRSVSWYQQTPGQGLQFLFEYFSETQRNKGNFPGRFSGRQFSNSRSEMNVSTLELGDSALYLCASSFGLAGGPDEQFFGPGTRLTVL.

The CDR3 here is CASSARGDTQYF. The CDR3 region has the DNA TGCGCCAGCAGTGCTAGGGGAGATACGCAGTATTTT. The V and J genes are TRBV10-2 and TRBJ2-3, with a weak D call TRBD1 (5 bases). This CDR3 is 12 amino acids long. Trimming cost V 4 bases and J 5 bases, with 7 bases left between them. Per the germline V gene, CDR1 is WSHSY and CDR2 is SAAADI.

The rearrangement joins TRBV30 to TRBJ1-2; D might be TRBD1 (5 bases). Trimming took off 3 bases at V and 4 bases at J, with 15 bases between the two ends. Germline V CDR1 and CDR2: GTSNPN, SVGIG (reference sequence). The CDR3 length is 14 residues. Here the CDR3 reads CAWRRIGTAYGYTF. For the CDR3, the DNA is TGTGCCTGGAGACGCATCGGGACTGCCTATGGCTACACCTTC.

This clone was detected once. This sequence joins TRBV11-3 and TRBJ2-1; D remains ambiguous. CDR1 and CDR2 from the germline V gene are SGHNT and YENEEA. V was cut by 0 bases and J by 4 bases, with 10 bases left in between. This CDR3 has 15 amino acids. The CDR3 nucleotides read TGTGCCAGCAGCTTAGACAGTTCCCCTTACAATGAGCAGTTCTTC. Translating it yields CASSLDSSPYNEQFF.

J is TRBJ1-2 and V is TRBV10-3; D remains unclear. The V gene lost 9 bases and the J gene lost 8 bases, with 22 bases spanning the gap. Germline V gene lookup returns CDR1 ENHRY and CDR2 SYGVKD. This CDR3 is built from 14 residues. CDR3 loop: CAIAGGPLVEGYTF. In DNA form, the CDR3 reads TGTGCCATTGCCGGAGGTCCTCTCGTTGAGGGCTACACCTTC.

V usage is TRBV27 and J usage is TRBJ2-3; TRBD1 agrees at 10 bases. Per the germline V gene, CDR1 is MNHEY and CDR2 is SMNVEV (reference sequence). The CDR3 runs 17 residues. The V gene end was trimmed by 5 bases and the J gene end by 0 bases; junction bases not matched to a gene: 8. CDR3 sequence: CASSPWGTGASTDTQYF. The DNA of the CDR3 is TGTGCCAGCAGTCCTTGGGGGACAGGGGCTAGCACAGATACGCAGTATTTT.

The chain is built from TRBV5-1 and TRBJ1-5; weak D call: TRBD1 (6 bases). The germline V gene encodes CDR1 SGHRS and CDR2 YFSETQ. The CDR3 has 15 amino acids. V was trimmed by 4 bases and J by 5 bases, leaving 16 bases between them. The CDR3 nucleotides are TGCGCCAGCAGCAGGGAAACAGGGATGGATCAGCCCCAGCATTTT. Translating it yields CASSRETGMDQPQHF.

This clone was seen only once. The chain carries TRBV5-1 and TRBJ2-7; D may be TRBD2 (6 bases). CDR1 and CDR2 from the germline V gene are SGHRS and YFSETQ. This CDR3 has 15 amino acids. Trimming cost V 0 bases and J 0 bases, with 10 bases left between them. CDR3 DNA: TGCGCCAGCAGCTTGGGGGGGACTCTCTCCTACGAGCAGTACTTC. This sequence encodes CASSLGGTLSYEQYF.

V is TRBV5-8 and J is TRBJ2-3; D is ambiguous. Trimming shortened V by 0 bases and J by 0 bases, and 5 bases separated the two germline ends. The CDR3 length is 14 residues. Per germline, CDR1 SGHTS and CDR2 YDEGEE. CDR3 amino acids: CASSLVSSTDTQYF. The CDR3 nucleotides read TGTGCCAGCAGCTTGGTTTCGAGCACAGATACGCAGTATTTT.

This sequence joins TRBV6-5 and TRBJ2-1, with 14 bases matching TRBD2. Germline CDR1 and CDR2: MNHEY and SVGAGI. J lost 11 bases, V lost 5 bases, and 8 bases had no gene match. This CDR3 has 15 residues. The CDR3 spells CASSRGLAGDGKQFF. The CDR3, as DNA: TGTGCCAGCAGTCGGGGACTAGCGGGAGATGGAAAGCAGTTCTTC.

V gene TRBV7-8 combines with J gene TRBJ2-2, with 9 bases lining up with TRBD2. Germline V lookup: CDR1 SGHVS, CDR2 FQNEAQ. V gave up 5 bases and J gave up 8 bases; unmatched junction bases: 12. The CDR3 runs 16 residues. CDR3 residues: CASSPLGLALVGELFF. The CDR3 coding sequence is TGTGCCAGCAGCCCTTTGGGACTAGCCTTGGTGGGGGAGCTGTTTTTT.

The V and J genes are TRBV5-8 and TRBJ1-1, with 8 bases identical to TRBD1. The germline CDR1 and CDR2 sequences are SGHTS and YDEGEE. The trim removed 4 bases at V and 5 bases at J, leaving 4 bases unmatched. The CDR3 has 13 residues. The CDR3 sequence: CASSPYRGTEAFF. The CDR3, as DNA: TGTGCCAGCAGCCCTTACAGGGGGACTGAAGCTTTCTTT. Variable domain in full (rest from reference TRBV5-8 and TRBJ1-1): EAGVTQSPTHLIKTRGQQATLRCSPISGHTSVYWYQQALGLGLQFLLWYDEGEERNRGNFPPRFSGRQFPNYSSELNVNALELEDSALYLCASSPYRGTEAFFGQGTRLTVV.

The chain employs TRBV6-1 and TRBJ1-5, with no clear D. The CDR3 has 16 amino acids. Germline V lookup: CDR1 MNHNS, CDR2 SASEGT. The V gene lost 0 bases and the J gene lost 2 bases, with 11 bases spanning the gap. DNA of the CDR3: TGTGCCAGCAGTGAAGCGTGGGGAGGCGGCAATCAGCCCCAGCATTTT. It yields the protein CASSEAWGGGNQPQHF.

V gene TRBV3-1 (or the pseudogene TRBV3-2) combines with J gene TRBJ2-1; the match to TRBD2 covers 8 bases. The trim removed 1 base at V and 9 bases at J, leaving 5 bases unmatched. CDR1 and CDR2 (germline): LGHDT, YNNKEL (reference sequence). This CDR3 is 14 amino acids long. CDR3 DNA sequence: TGTGCCAGCAGCCAAGCAGCGGGAGAGAGTGAGCAGTTCTTC. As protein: CASSQAAGESEQFF.